The 31 T cell receptor beta chains below all came from one sample that was sequenced in a study of T cell repertoires in cytomegalovirus infection (dated by TCRdb to the late 2010s). Instrument used: Illumina HiSeq 1500. In-frame beta chains were kept once TCRdb had trimmed the public reads at Q25 with fastp and called clones with MiXCR. Rows merge per CDR3 protein into single entries with the most common DNA and genes. This sample gives hundreds of thousands of distinct CDR3 sequences in total; around a third of them show up just once. Together, the top ten hold around 12% of the sample. Their antigens remain unidentified. Interpreted using the paper, the treatment or condition label stands for: in vitro stimulation with specific CMV peptide epitopes to enrich CMV-specific T cells. The material sequenced was cultured CD8+ T cells from PBMCs, taken from culture after CMV antigen stimulation. These TCRs come from a human donor in good health (CMV status not recorded). Some clones in this sample may be carry-over from other donors' samples.

This clonotype has only a few counts. The V and J genes are TRBV5-6 and TRBJ2-7, with 9 bases fitting TRBD1. The CDR3 is 13 amino acids. Germline CDR1 is SGHDT and CDR2 is YYEEEE. J gave up 5 bases and V 4 bases, and 4 bases lay outside the gene matches. CDR3 in DNA: TGTGCCAGCAGCGGGACAGGGAGCCACGAGCAGTACTTC. This sequence encodes CASSGTGSHEQYF.

The CDR3 bases are TGTGCCACCCGGGGACTTGCAGGAGATACGCAGTATTTT. Its translation is CATRGLAGDTQYF. The gene calls are TRBV24-1 and TRBJ2-3, with D possibly matching TRBD2 (6 bases). Trimming removed 9 bases from V and 5 bases from J, with 14 bases in between. Germline V gene data show CDR1 as KGHDR and CDR2 as SFDVKD. The length of the CDR3 is 13 residues.

This clonotype was counted between two and nine times. The CDR3 sequence is CATLGGGGPAANEQFF. The CDR3 nucleotides are TGTGCCACCCTGGGGGGCGGGGGGCCAGCGGCCAATGAGCAGTTCTTC. V gene TRBV19 combines with J gene TRBJ2-1; 8 bases line up with TRBD2. CDR1 and CDR2 from the germline V gene are LNHDA and SQIVND (reference sequence). The CDR3 spans 16 residues. The trim removed 10 bases at V and 6 bases at J, leaving 17 bases unmatched.

The chain carries TRBV4-2 and TRBJ2-3, with 10 bases that match TRBD2. The CDR3 sequence is 17 residues long. The V and J ends lost 4 bases and 2 bases, in that order; junction bases with no gene match: 9. Germline lookup yields CDR1 LGHNA and CDR2 YNFKEQ. The CDR3 loop reads CASSRGTSGGATDTQYF. Written as DNA, the CDR3 is TGTGCCAGCAGCCGCGGGACCAGCGGGGGGGCCACAGATACGCAGTATTTT.

V is TRBV7-9 and J is TRBJ2-1; 7 bases are shared with TRBD1. The CDR3 has 15 amino acids. J was trimmed by 4 bases and V by 5 bases; bases with no gene match: 8. CDR1 is SEHNR and CDR2 is FQNEAQ in the germline V gene (reference sequence). DNA for the CDR3: TGTGCCAGCAGCGGGGAAGGGACAGTGTACAATGAGCAGTTCTTC. Translation: CASSGEGTVYNEQFF.

The J gene is TRBJ2-2, the V gene TRBV12-3 or TRBV12-4; D might be TRBD2 (5 bases). V lost 5 bases and J lost 6, with 10 bases in between. CDR3 size: 13 residues. In DNA, the CDR3 is TGTGCCAGCAGTACGCGGGTGGCCGGGGAGCTGTTTTTT. Its translation is CASSTRVAGELFF.

V usage is TRBV4-1 and J usage is TRBJ2-4, with D unresolved. Trimming left V 1 base short and J 0 bases short, with 7 bases between. There are 15 residues in the CDR3. Per germline, CDR1 MGHRA and CDR2 YSYEKL. CDR3 DNA sequence: TGCGCCAGCAGCCAAGGACCTCAAGCCAAAAACATTCAGTACTTC. It is translated as CASSQGPQAKNIQYF.

Details on this clonotype: This clone may be a read error of a much larger clone one base away. The chain joins TRBV19 to TRBJ2-3, with 11 positions matching TRBD2. Germline lookup yields CDR1 LNHDA and CDR2 SQIVND (reference sequence). There are 15 residues in the CDR3. The V segment lost 3 bases and the J segment 8 bases; nucleotides outside the gene matches: 7. CDR3 sequence: CASSIASGGPATQYF. CDR3 coding DNA: TGTGCCAGTAGTATTGCTAGCGGGGGGCCAGCTACGCAGTATTTT. Variable domain in full (rest from reference TRBV19 and TRBJ2-3): DGGITQSPKYLFRKEGQNVTLSCEQNLNHDAMYWYRQDPGQGLRLIYYSQIVNDFQKGDIAEGYSVSREKKESFPLTVTSAQKNPTAFYLCASSIASGGPATQYFGPGTRLTVL.

Ten or more counts support this clonotype. The chain carries TRBV7-8 and TRBJ2-3, with TRBD2 identical over 8 bases. V trimming: 2 bases; J trimming: 2 bases; junction bases outside the gene matches: 9. Germline CDR1 and CDR2: SGHVS and FQNEAQ. CDR3 size: 17 residues. The CDR3 protein is CASSLPRGGPNTDTQYF. CDR3 nucleotide sequence: TGTGCCAGCAGCTTACCCCGGGGGGGCCCTAACACAGATACGCAGTATTTT.

The chain joins TRBV19 to TRBJ2-4; 7 nucleotides agree with TRBD1. The CDR3 runs 13 residues. The germline CDR1 and CDR2 sequences are LNHDA and SQIVND (reference sequence). The V segment lost 7 bases and the J segment 7 bases; nucleotides outside the gene matches: 7. This chain's CDR3 is CASTVGQANIQYF. The CDR3 nucleotides are TGTGCCAGTACCGTAGGACAGGCGAACATTCAGTACTTC.

This chain links TRBV6-1 with TRBJ1-4; D gene unclear. Germline CDR1 is MNHNS and CDR2 is SASEGT. Trimming removed 5 bases at V and 7 bases at J, with 26 bases between. The CDR3 length is 18 residues. CDR3 sequence reads: CASSPTPTLGRLGEKLFF. DNA of the CDR3: TGTGCCAGCAGTCCGACGCCAACCCTAGGCCGGCTAGGTGAAAAACTGTTTTTT.

The table lists this clonotype with a few counts. This sequence joins TRBV4-1 and TRBJ1-2; D is uncertain. CDR1 MGHRA and CDR2 YSYEKL come from the germline V gene. V was clipped by 3 bases and J by 6 bases, with 11 bases between them. CDR3 length: 13 amino acids. The CDR3 protein is CASSQEGGDGYTF. DNA of the CDR3: TGCGCCAGCAGCCAGGAGGGTGGGGATGGCTACACCTTC.

The chain is built from TRBV27 and TRBJ1-2, with unresolved D. Germline loops: CDR1 MNHEY, CDR2 SMNVEV (reference sequence). Deletions cut 2 bases from V and 3 bases from J, with 10 bases between. This CDR3 has 14 residues. The CDR3 spells CASSLGPSDYGYTF. The CDR3 bases are TGTGCCAGCAGTTTAGGGCCTTCGGACTATGGCTACACCTTC.

In this sample, this clonotype turned up a few times. The chain joins TRBV27 to TRBJ1-6; D ambiguous. Germline V CDR1 and CDR2: MNHEY, SMNVEV (reference sequence). The CDR3 is made up of 16 amino acids. With 2 bases removed from V and 7 bases from J, the gap between germline ends came to 15 bases. CDR3 protein: CASSLNPVRLNSPLHF. In DNA, the CDR3 is TGTGCCAGCAGTTTAAACCCGGTTCGGTTGAATTCACCCCTCCACTTT.

This chain joins TRBV7-9 and TRBJ1-4; D is possibly TRBD1 (6 bases). Trimming removed 6 bases at V and 3 bases at J, with 11 bases between. The CDR3 runs to 14 residues. The germline V gene has CDR1 SEHNR and CDR2 FQNEAQ (reference sequence). The CDR3 here is CASRQGSANEKLFF. The CDR3 DNA is TGTGCCAGCAGACAGGGTTCGGCTAATGAAAAACTGTTTTTT.

The rearrangement uses TRBV28 and TRBJ2-5; the D is unclear. Germline CDR1 and CDR2: MDHEN and SYDVKM. V was pared by 4 bases and J by 3 bases, with 6 bases between. This CDR3 region has 12 residues. The CDR3 region is CASSWAKETQYF. DNA of the CDR3: TGTGCCAGCAGTTGGGCAAAAGAGACCCAGTACTTC.

CDR3 sequence reads: CSGRTSGGVYNEQFF. CDR3 DNA sequence: TGCAGTGGTCGGACTAGCGGGGGGGTCTACAATGAGCAGTTCTTC. The chain employs TRBV29-1 and TRBJ2-1, with 15 bases fitting TRBD2. CDR3 size: 15 residues. Germline CDR1 and CDR2: SQVTM and ANQGSEA.

V and J are TRBV20-1 and TRBJ1-2; D is unclear. Trimming stripped 6 bases from V and 7 bases from J, with 18 bases between. There are 13 residues in the CDR3. The germline V gene has CDR1 DFQATT and CDR2 SNEGSKA (reference sequence). CDR3 sequence: CSATPGPGLGYTF. As DNA, the CDR3 is TGCAGTGCAACGCCGGGTCCCGGGCTTGGCTACACCTTC.

This sequence joins TRBV7-6 and TRBJ1-1; the D gene is possibly TRBD1 (5 bases). This CDR3 spans 16 amino acids. Germline V gene data show CDR1 as SGHVS and CDR2 as FNYEAQ. V lost 4 bases to trimming and J lost 0 bases, with 15 bases between them. CDR3 sequence reads: CASSSPGVLLNTEAFF. CDR3 coding DNA: TGTGCCAGCAGCTCCCCGGGGGTCCTCCTGAACACTGAAGCTTTCTTT.

The chain is built from TRBV6-2 or TRBV6-3 and TRBJ2-7; maybe TRBD1 (6 bases). CDR3 size: 16 residues. CDR1 and CDR2 (germline): MNHEY, SVGEGT. The CDR3 protein is CASGYFHIRGFYEQYV. CDR3 nucleotides: TGTGCCAGCGGTTACTTTCATATCAGGGGATTCTACGAGCAGTACGTC.

The chain employs TRBV6-6 and TRBJ1-4; a weak D match, TRBD1 (6 bases). Trimming cost V 5 bases and J 6 bases, with 10 bases left between them. Germline lookup yields CDR1 MNHNY and CDR2 SVGAGI (reference sequence). This CDR3 contains 13 residues. CDR3 amino acids: CASSTRQDEKLFF. The CDR3 coding sequence is TGTGCCAGCAGTACTCGACAGGATGAAAAACTGTTTTTT.

This clonotype was observed a handful of times. V usage is TRBV7-9 and J usage is TRBJ2-7; 9 nucleotides match TRBD2. Germline V gene sequence: CDR1 SEHNR, CDR2 FQNEAQ (reference sequence). This CDR3 is 13 amino acids long. V lost 8 bases and J lost 3; bases outside the gene matches: 5. As DNA, the CDR3 is TGTGCCAGCTTAGGGACTAGCCTCTACGAGCAGTACTTC. It encodes CASLGTSLYEQYF.

This clonotype was counted a few times. V gene TRBV27 combines with J gene TRBJ1-2; tentative D call: TRBD1 (6 bases). This CDR3 comprises 14 residues. V was clipped by 4 bases and J by 4 bases, with 13 bases between them. Germline V CDR1 and CDR2: MNHEY, SMNVEV (reference sequence). The CDR3 loop is CASSSLQGGYGYTF. The CDR3 DNA is TGTGCCAGCAGTTCCCTACAGGGTGGCTATGGCTACACCTTC.

The chain links TRBV6-8 to TRBJ2-3, with 9 bases aligning to TRBD2. CDR3 length: 14 amino acids. CDR1 MNHGY and CDR2 SAAAGT come from the germline V gene. Unmatched junction bases numbered 2, after V lost 7 bases and J lost 0 bases. The CDR3 sequence is CASTTSGSTDTQYF. The DNA for the CDR3 is TGTGCCAGCACCACTAGCGGGAGCACAGATACGCAGTATTTT.

This clonotype was recorded many times. The gene calls are TRBV7-2 and TRBJ2-4; D is undetermined. Between the trimmed V and J ends, which lost 5 bases and 7 bases, there was a span of 18 bases. Germline V gives CDR1 SGHTA, CDR2 FQGNSA. The CDR3 sequence is 15 residues long. The chain's CDR3 is CASSPPSARANIQYF. The CDR3, as DNA: TGTGCCAGCAGCCCCCCCTCGGCCCGGGCTAACATTCAGTACTTC. The variable domain in full, with the rest retrieved from reference TRBV7-2 and TRBJ2-4, is GAGVSQSPSNKVTEKGKDVELRCDPISGHTALYWYRQSLGQGLEFLIYFQGNSAPDKSGLPSDRFSAERTGGSVSTLTIQRTQQEDSAVYLCASSPPSARANIQYFGAGTRLSVL.

This clonotype was observed a few times. The chain recombines TRBV9 with TRBJ2-2, with a weak D call TRBD1 (6 bases). This CDR3 spans 15 amino acids. Trimming cost V 4 bases and J 1 base, with 11 bases left between them. CDR1 and CDR2 from the germline V gene are SGDLS and YYNGEE. The CDR3 DNA reads TGTGCCAGCAGCCCATACAGGGAGAACACCGGGGAGCTGTTTTTT. This translates into CASSPYRENTGELFF.

This clonotype was counted between two and nine times. The chain employs TRBV7-6 and TRBJ1-5, with D perhaps TRBD1 (6 bases). CDR1 SGHVS and CDR2 FNYEAQ come from the germline V gene. CDR3 length: 14 residues. V shed 5 bases and J shed 7 bases, with 15 bases lying between them. CDR3 sequence: CASSPDRYGQPQHF. In nucleotides, the CDR3 is TGTGCCAGCAGCCCCGACAGGTACGGACAGCCCCAGCATTTT.

This clonotype was seen more than once but under ten times. The chain couples TRBV20-1 to TRBJ2-1, with D maybe TRBD2 (6 bases). V lost 0 bases, J lost 12 bases, and 12 bases lay in between. CDR3 length: 12 amino acids. CDR1 DFQATT and CDR2 SNEGSKA come from the germline V gene (reference sequence). Here the CDR3 reads CSAREEGLGQFF. CDR3 nucleotides: TGCAGTGCTAGAGAGGAGGGCCTAGGGCAGTTCTTC.

The V and J genes are TRBV20-1 and TRBJ1-1, with unresolved D. Trimming removed 1 base from V and 8 bases from J, with 14 bases in between. CDR1 is DFQATT, CDR2 SNEGSKA, per germline (reference sequence). The CDR3 spans 13 residues. CDR3 nucleotides: TGCAGTGCTAGAGCCCCGGGATTGACCGAAGCTTTCTTT. It is translated as CSARAPGLTEAFF.

The chain links TRBV6-6 to TRBJ1-1; D not resolved. Germline V lookup: CDR1 MNHNY, CDR2 SVGAGI (reference sequence). Trimming pared 5 bases from V and 9 bases from J, leaving 4 bases between. The CDR3 totals 9 residues. This CDR3 is CASSPKAFF. Written as DNA, the CDR3 is TGTGCCAGCAGTCCTAAAGCTTTCTTT.

This clonotype was seen a few times. The chain uses TRBV28 and TRBJ2-2; D is possibly TRBD2 (6 bases). Germline values: CDR1 MDHEN, CDR2 SYDVKM. Trimming cost V 5 bases and J 5 bases, with 18 bases left between them. The CDR3 runs 16 residues. The CDR3 protein is CASSRPDGGWTGELFF. Written as DNA, the CDR3 is TGTGCCAGCAGTCGGCCCGATGGAGGGTGGACCGGGGAGCTGTTTTTT.